This T cell receptor (beta chain) was identified during a study of T cell changes during pregnancy in multiple sclerosis. Sequenced by immunoSEQ multiplex PCR; TCRdb stores in-frame clones only, minus some. The sample contains about 80,000 clones, under 95% of which appear only once. Germline lookup yields CDR1 LGHNA and CDR2 YNFKEQ. There are 16 residues in the CDR3. The ends lost 0 bases at V and 5 bases at J; junction bases unmatched: 9. Here the sequenced sample was peripheral blood, taken before pregnancy. This receptor was obtained from a female donor with multiple sclerosis, enrolled in a pregnancy study. The rearrangement links TRBV4-2 to TRBJ2-7; 8 bases align to TRBD1. The CDR3 sequence is CASSQDRGLLRHEQYF. CDR3 nucleotide sequence: TGTGCCAGCAGCCAAGACAGGGGGCTCCTAAGGCACGAGCAGTACTTC.